This T cell receptor (beta chain) was sequenced for a study of T cell repertoires in cytomegalovirus infection. As for the study in general: Public TCR beta signatures provided an indication of both CMV infection and a matching HLA type. The study, taken as a whole, reports: In two of eight donors, the top clonotype was HLA-C-restricted CMV-specific. Using cumulative public TCR beta family frequency, the authors identified those who carried CMV together with the relevant HLA.

As for this clonotype: The antigen is undetermined. A much larger clone is a single base away; this may be a read error.

Via MiXCR, TCRdb re-called the reads, giving one row per CDR3 protein. The sample has fewer than 550,000 distinct CDR3 sequences, 11% seen once; the top ten hold around 9.6%. Germline assignment: CDR1 SGHTA and CDR2 FQGTGA. The CDR3 length is 14 residues. Sequencing input: PBMCs. The TCR was taken from a human donor in good health (CMV status not recorded). Some clones in this sample may be carry-over from other donors' samples. This chain connects TRBV7-3 to TRBJ2-3; tentatively, D is TRBD2 (5 bases). CDR3 coding DNA: TGTGCCAGCAGCCCACGGTCTAGCCCAGATATGCAGTATTTT. This gives the protein CASSPRSSPDMQYF.